This entry lists 24 T cell receptor beta chains sequenced from one sample in a study of T cell repertoires in cytomegalovirus infection. TCRdb re-analysed the reads in MiXCR, keeping a single row per CDR3 protein. This table holds about 480,000 distinct CDR3 sequences, 33% found once. What these receptors recognize is not known. The sequencing here drew on cultured PBMCs, taken from culture after CMV antigen stimulation. The receptors originated from a human donor in good health (CMV status not recorded). Some clones in this sample may be carry-over from other donors' samples.

This clonotype was detected a few times. The chain links TRBV19 to TRBJ2-1; D is ambiguous. Deletions cut 4 bases from V and 7 bases from J, with 8 bases between. CDR3 length: 12 amino acids. Germline CDR1 and CDR2: LNHDA and SQIVND (reference sequence). CDR3 region: CASSTVGNEQFF. The CDR3 nucleotides read TGTGCCAGTAGTACCGTGGGGAATGAGCAGTTCTTC.

This clonotype was detected a few times. V and J are TRBV7-9 and TRBJ2-7; TRBD1 matches 7 bases. Per the germline V gene, CDR1 is SEHNR and CDR2 is FQNEAQ (reference sequence). The CDR3 spans 14 residues. V was clipped by 4 bases and J by 1 base; unmatched bases: 4. DNA of the CDR3: TGTGCCAGCAGCTCGACAGGGTGGTCCTACGAGCAGTACTTC. Protein: CASSSTGWSYEQYF.

This clonotype was recorded a few times. The chain joins TRBV12-3 or TRBV12-4 to TRBJ1-1; D perhaps matches TRBD1 (5 bases). The CDR3 runs 13 residues. The V end lost 6 bases, the J end lost 7 bases, and 15 bases lay between the germline ends. The CDR3 is CASRSFGTGEAFF. As DNA, the CDR3 is TGTGCCAGCAGGTCCTTCGGGACTGGTGAAGCTTTCTTT.

This clonotype was recorded many times. The chain links TRBV4-2 to TRBJ2-2; 8 bases align to TRBD1. The V and J ends lost 1 base and 0 bases, in that order; junction bases with no gene match: 4. The CDR3 is 17 amino acids. Germline V lookup: CDR1 LGHNA, CDR2 YNFKEQ. Here the CDR3 DNA reads TGTGCCAGCAGCCAAGGGACAGGGCCGACGAACACCGGGGAGCTGTTTTTT. Protein product: CASSQGTGPTNTGELFF.

This clonotype has just a few counts. The rearrangement joins TRBV12-5 to TRBJ2-3, with D hard to call. Trimming took off 2 bases at V and 2 bases at J, with 14 bases between the two ends. The CDR3 sequence is 16 residues long. Germline CDR1 is LGHNT and CDR2 is FRNRAP. The CDR3 here is CASGLSRQIPTDTQYF. In DNA form, the CDR3 reads TGTGCTAGTGGTTTGTCGAGGCAGATCCCCACAGATACGCAGTATTTT. Complete variable domain (other parts from reference TRBV12-5 and TRBJ2-3): DARVTQTPRHKVTEMGQEVTMRCQPILGHNTVFWYRQTMMQGLELLAYFRNRAPLDDSGMPKDRFSAEMPDATLATLKIQPSEPRDSAVYFCASGLSRQIPTDTQYFGPGTRLTVL.

The CDR3 DNA reads as TGTGCCAGCACAGGGTTGGGAAACATTCAGTACTTC. It translates to CASTGLGNIQYF. The chain couples TRBV7-2 to TRBJ2-4, with a tentative D call TRBD1 (5 bases). Germline CDR1 reads SGHTA; CDR2 reads FQGNSA. With 7 bases removed from V and 6 bases from J, the gap between germline ends came to 10 bases. This CDR3 spans 12 amino acids.

This clonotype occurred a few times. This sequence joins TRBV19 and TRBJ1-1, with D uncertain. This CDR3 is 16 amino acids long. Trimming stripped 0 bases from V and 4 bases from J, with 15 bases between. Germline V gene lookup returns CDR1 LNHDA and CDR2 SQIVND (reference sequence). The chain's CDR3 is CASSIETLTRATEAFF. For the CDR3, the DNA is TGTGCCAGTAGTATAGAGACCCTAACTAGGGCCACTGAAGCTTTCTTT.

This clonotype has more than one count but fewer than ten. The V gene is TRBV14, the J gene TRBJ2-5; TRBD2 matches 10 bases. CDR3 length equals 16 residues. After removal of 1 base from V and 2 bases from J, the junction contained 4 bases not matched to a gene. Germline lookup yields CDR1 SGHDN and CDR2 FVKESK. The CDR3 coding sequence is TGTGCCAGCAGCCAAGGACTAGCGGGCCCACAAGAGACCCAGTACTTC. It yields the protein CASSQGLAGPQETQYF.

This clonotype was picked up a small number of times. The chain is built from TRBV12-3 or TRBV12-4 and TRBJ2-3, with D uncertain. Trimming took 10 bases from V and 1 from J, leaving 15 bases between them. The CDR3 has 14 amino acids. CDR3: CAIVGVLGTDTQYF. The DNA for the CDR3 is TGTGCCATCGTGGGTGTTTTGGGCACAGATACGCAGTATTTT.

The J gene is TRBJ2-7, the V gene TRBV19, with D perhaps matching TRBD2 (6 bases). V was cut by 5 bases and J by 1 base, with 30 bases left in between. This CDR3 spans 20 amino acids. The germline CDR1 and CDR2 sequences are LNHDA and SQIVND (reference sequence). The CDR3 reads CASSEKGPARGSKISYEQYF. CDR3 DNA sequence: TGTGCCAGTAGTGAGAAAGGGCCAGCGCGGGGAAGTAAGATTTCCTACGAGCAGTACTTC.

The chain recombines TRBV7-3 with TRBJ1-2, with D unclear. Trimming shortened V by 4 bases and J by 0 bases, and 9 bases separated the two germline ends. Germline CDR1 reads SGHTA; CDR2 reads FQGTGA. The CDR3 totals 14 residues. The CDR3 region is CASSSPEANYGYTF. The CDR3 region has the DNA TGTGCCAGCAGCTCTCCGGAAGCTAACTATGGCTACACCTTC.

This clonotype was detected a few times. V usage is TRBV15 and J usage is TRBJ1-4; no firm D call. Trimming removed 3 bases at V and 0 bases at J, with 5 bases between. Germline assignment: CDR1 LNHNV and CDR2 YYDKDF (reference sequence). The CDR3 has 14 residues. CDR3 amino acids: CATSRTTTNEKLFF. The DNA for the CDR3 is TGTGCCACCAGCAGGACTACAACTAATGAAAAACTGTTTTTT.

This chain uses TRBV7-2 with TRBJ2-3; 11 nucleotides line up with TRBD1. The J segment lost 4 bases and the V segment lost 0 bases, leaving 0 bases of the junction unmatched. The CDR3 is made up of 15 amino acids. Germline V CDR1 and CDR2: SGHTA, FQGNSA. The CDR3 nucleotides are TGTGCCAGCAGCTTAGCGGACAGGGGGCCAGATACGCAGTATTTT. Its translation is CASSLADRGPDTQYF.

The chain recombines TRBV27 with TRBJ2-3; TRBD2 matches at 8 bases. This CDR3 is 17 amino acids long. Losses at the gene ends were 5 bases for V and 1 base for J; bases not matched to a gene: 11. CDR1 is MNHEY, CDR2 SMNVEV, per germline (reference sequence). CDR3 DNA: TGTGCCAGCAGTCCCTCAACTAGCGGCTGGGGCACAGATACGCAGTATTTT. This sequence encodes CASSPSTSGWGTDTQYF.

This clonotype was counted at least ten times. J is TRBJ2-7 and V is TRBV7-8, with 10 bases matching TRBD2. CDR1 SGHVS and CDR2 FQNEAQ come from the germline V gene. Trimming took 0 bases from V and 3 from J; bases not matched to a gene: 11. The CDR3 length is 18 residues. The CDR3 loop is CASSLAIGLAGENYEQYF. The CDR3 DNA reads TGTGCCAGCAGCTTAGCGATTGGTCTAGCGGGAGAGAACTACGAGCAGTACTTC.

The J gene is TRBJ1-1, the V gene TRBV5-4; 7 bases fit TRBD1. J lost 3 bases, V lost 4 bases, and 15 bases had no gene match. The CDR3 contains 17 residues. CDR1 and CDR2 (germline): SGHNT, YYREEE (reference sequence). CDR3 sequence reads: CASSPIGIGRGYTEAFF. CDR3 coding DNA: TGTGCCAGCAGCCCCATCGGGATCGGCAGGGGGTACACTGAAGCTTTCTTT.

The chain has TRBV7-2 and TRBJ1-3; D ambiguous. Germline V gives CDR1 SGHTA, CDR2 FQGNSA. The CDR3 consists of 14 residues. Deletions cut 5 bases from V and 0 bases from J, with 8 bases between. DNA for the CDR3: TGTGCCAGCAGCCTCAGTAGCTCTGGAAACACCATATATTTT. Its protein is CASSLSSSGNTIYF.

The chain joins TRBV6-2 or TRBV6-3 to TRBJ2-5; D is uncertain. Germline V gene sequence: CDR1 MNHEY, CDR2 SVGEGT. V was cut by 3 bases and J by 5 bases, with 22 bases left in between. The CDR3 length is 17 residues. This CDR3 reads CASSYYPARAVQETQYF. In DNA form, the CDR3 reads TGTGCCAGCAGTTATTATCCGGCTAGAGCTGTTCAGGAGACCCAGTACTTC.

This clonotype was seen at least ten times. V gene TRBV7-2 combines with J gene TRBJ2-1; 7 bases match TRBD2. CDR3 length equals 15 residues. Germline CDR1 SGHTA, CDR2 FQGNSA. The trim removed 1 base at V and 9 bases at J, leaving 9 bases unmatched. CDR3 sequence reads: CASSLGSGGGREQFF. CDR3 bases: TGTGCCAGCAGCTTAGGGTCGGGAGGAGGGCGTGAGCAGTTCTTC.

The chain is built from TRBV19 and TRBJ2-3, with TRBD2 identical over 8 bases. Trimming removed 10 bases from V and 6 bases from J; junction bases left unmatched: 3. Germline V gene sequence: CDR1 LNHDA, CDR2 SQIVND (reference sequence). The CDR3 covers 11 residues. CDR3 sequence (DNA): TGTGCCACTGGACTAGCCGATACGCAGTATTTT. Encoded protein: CATGLADTQYF. Based on the CDR3 plus reference TRBV19 and TRBJ2-3, the full variable domain is DGGITQSPKYLFRKEGQNVTLSCEQNLNHDAMYWYRQDPGQGLRLIYYSQIVNDFQKGDIAEGYSVSREKKESFPLTVTSAQKNPTAFYLCATGLADTQYFGPGTRLTVL.

The sample holds a few counts of this clonotype. V is TRBV27 and J is TRBJ2-3, with no clear D. From germline, CDR1 is MNHEY and CDR2 SMNVEV (reference sequence). V lost 7 bases and J 6 bases, leaving 11 bases between the germline ends. The CDR3 is 12 residues long. The CDR3 region is CASIGISDTQYF. Written as DNA, the CDR3 is TGTGCCAGCATTGGGATATCCGATACGCAGTATTTT.

The chain is built from TRBV6-5 and TRBJ2-7; D might be TRBD1 (6 bases). CDR1 and CDR2 from the germline V gene are MNHEY and SVGAGI. The CDR3 is made up of 15 amino acids. The germline V and J ends were trimmed by 5 bases and 1 base, with 15 bases remaining between them. The CDR3 DNA reads as TGTGCCAGCAGTCGGCCGGGACACACTTCCTACGAGCAGTACTTC. Protein sequence: CASSRPGHTSYEQYF.

As regards this clonotype: This may come from a read error, since a much larger clone is one base off. The chain is built from TRBV7-6 and TRBJ1-1; D is unclear. Per the germline V gene, CDR1 is SGHVS and CDR2 is FNYEAQ. CDR3 size: 13 residues. The CDR3 DNA is TGTGGCAGCAGCTTAGAGGTGAACACTGAAGCTTTCTTT. It encodes CGSSLEVNTEAFF. The full variable domain, its missing parts supplied by reference TRBV7-6 and TRBJ1-1, is GAGVSQSPRYKVTKRGQDVALRCDPISGHVSLYWYRQALGQGPEFLTYFNYEAQQDKSGLPNDRFSAERPEGSISTLTIQRTEQRDSAMYRCGSSLEVNTEAFFGQGTRLTVV.

The CDR3 DNA follows: TGTGCCAGCAGCCAAGAGCGCAGGGCTCACGAGCAGTACTTC. Amino acids: CASSQERRAHEQYF. The chain joins TRBV3-1 to TRBJ2-7; D might be TRBD1 (5 bases). V gave up 0 bases and J gave up 5 bases, with 11 bases separating them. The germline V gene has CDR1 LGHDT and CDR2 YNNKEL (reference sequence). The CDR3 sequence is 14 residues long.